The source of this T cell receptor (beta chain) is a study of blood T cell repertoires in COVID-19. About the study: There were acute and convalescent COVID-19 samples, and they came from the United States, Italy and Spain.

Profiled with immunoSEQ multiplex PCR; TCRdb holds only in-frame clones, not every one. The repertoire has about 80,000 clones, roughly 88% of them found once; the top ten carry more than 5.5%. Germline V gene lookup returns CDR1 SGHAT and CDR2 FQNNGV. With 2 bases removed from V and 6 bases from J, the gap between germline ends came to 19 bases. The CDR3 runs to 17 residues. The V gene is TRBV11-2, the J gene TRBJ2-2; a weak D match, TRBD2 (6 bases). The sequencing sample was made of peripheral blood. The receptor was isolated from a woman at least 80 years old with acute or convalescent COVID-19. This CDR3 reads CASSLFNRRPGAGELFF. CDR3 in DNA: TGTGCCAGCAGCTTATTTAACAGGAGACCGGGGGCCGGGGAGCTGTTTTTT.